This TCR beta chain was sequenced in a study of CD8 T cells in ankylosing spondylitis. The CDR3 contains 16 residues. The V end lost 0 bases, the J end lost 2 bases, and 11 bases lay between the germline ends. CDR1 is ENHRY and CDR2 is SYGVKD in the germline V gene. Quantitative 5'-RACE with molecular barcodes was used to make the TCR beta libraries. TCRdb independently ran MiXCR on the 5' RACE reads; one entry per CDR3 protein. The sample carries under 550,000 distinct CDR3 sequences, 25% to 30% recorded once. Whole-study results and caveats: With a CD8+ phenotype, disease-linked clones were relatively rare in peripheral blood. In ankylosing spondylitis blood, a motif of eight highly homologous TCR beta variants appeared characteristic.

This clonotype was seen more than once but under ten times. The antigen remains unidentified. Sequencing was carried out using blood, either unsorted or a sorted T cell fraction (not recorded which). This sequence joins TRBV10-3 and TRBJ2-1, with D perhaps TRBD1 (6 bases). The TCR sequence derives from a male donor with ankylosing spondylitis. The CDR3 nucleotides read TGTGCCATCAGTGAGTCGAAGGGGGACGCCTACAATGAGCAGTTCTTC. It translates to CAISESKGDAYNEQFF.